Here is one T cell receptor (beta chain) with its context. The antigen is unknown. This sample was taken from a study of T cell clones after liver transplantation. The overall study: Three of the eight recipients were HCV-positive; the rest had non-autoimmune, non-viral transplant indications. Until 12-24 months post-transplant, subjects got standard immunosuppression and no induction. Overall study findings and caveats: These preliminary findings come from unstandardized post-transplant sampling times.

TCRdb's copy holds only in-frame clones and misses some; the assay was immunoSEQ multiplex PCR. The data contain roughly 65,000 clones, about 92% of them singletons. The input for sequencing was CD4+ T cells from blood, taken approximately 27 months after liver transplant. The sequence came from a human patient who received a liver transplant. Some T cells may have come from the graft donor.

The DNA of the CDR3 is TGTGCCAGCAGTTCAGAGGGACTAGCGGGCCGCACAGATACGCAGTATTTT. Amino acids: CASSSEGLAGRTDTQYF. J is TRBJ2-3 and V is TRBV28; 12 positions match TRBD2. This CDR3 is built from 17 residues. Germline values: CDR1 MDHEN, CDR2 SYDVKM. After removal of 4 bases from V and 1 base from J, the junction contained 6 bases not matched to a gene.